The present T cell receptor beta chain was sequenced within a study of blood T cell repertoires in COVID-19. Turning to the study itself: The origin of the acute and convalescent COVID-19 samples was the United States, Italy and Spain.

Source study methods: Amplifying reference gene primers gave estimates of nucleated cell counts. Sequencing used immunoSEQ multiplex PCR; TCRdb keeps in-frame clones, though not all of them. V and J calls and clone size are as listed in that table; D and trimming were resolved from the DNA. The sample lists approximately 210,000 clones; 70% to 90% were seen once. Germline CDR1 SGHRS, CDR2 YFSETQ. Unmatched junction bases numbered 6, after V lost 1 base and J lost 3 bases. The CDR3 covers 16 residues. Enrolled through a virtual design, the participants were between roughly 18 and 90 years of age and came from some 26 US areas.

This TCR was sampled from a woman between 50 and 59 years old with acute COVID-19. Input material: PBMCs or T cells enriched from blood (not recorded which). This chain links TRBV5-1 with TRBJ2-2; 7 nucleotides agree with TRBD1. This chain's CDR3 is CASSLRAGGYTGELFF. CDR3 coding DNA: TGCGCCAGCAGCTTGAGGGCAGGGGGATACACCGGGGAGCTGTTTTTT.